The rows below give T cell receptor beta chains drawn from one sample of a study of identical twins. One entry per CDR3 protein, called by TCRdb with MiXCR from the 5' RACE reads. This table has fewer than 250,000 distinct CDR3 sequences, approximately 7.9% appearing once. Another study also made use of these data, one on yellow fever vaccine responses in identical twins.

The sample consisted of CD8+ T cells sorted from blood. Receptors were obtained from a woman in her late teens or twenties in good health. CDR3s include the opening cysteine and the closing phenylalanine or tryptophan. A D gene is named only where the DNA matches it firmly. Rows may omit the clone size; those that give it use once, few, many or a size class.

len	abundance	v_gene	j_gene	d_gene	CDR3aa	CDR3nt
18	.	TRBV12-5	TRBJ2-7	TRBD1	CASGLWLTGTVLFYEQYF	TGTGCTAGTGGTCTATGGTTAACCGGGACAGTCCTTTTCTACGAGCAGTACTTC
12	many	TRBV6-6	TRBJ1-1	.	CASSYSTAEAFF	TGTGCCAGCAGTTACTCGACGGCTGAAGCTTTCTTT
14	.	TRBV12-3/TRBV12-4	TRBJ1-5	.	CASSTLGGNQPQHF	TGTGCCAGCAGTACCCTGGGTGGGAATCAGCCCCAGCATTTT
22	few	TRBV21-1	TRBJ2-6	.	CASSKALFPSGRELSGANVLTF	TGTGCCAGCAGCAAAGCGCTTTTCCCTTCGGGGAGGGAACTCTCTGGGGCCAACGTCCTGACTTTC
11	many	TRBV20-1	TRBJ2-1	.	CSVDRYNEQFF	TGCAGTGTAGACCGTTACAATGAGCAGTTCTTC
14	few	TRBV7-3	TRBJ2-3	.	CASSPGVDTDTQYF	TGTGCCAGCAGCCCGGGAGTTGACACAGATACGCAGTATTTT
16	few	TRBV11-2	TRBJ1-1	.	CASSARSSTLNTEAFF	TGTGCCAGCAGCGCCCGAAGTAGTACGCTTAACACTGAAGCTTTCTTT
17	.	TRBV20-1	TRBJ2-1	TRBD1	CSVYYEGQRIPYNEQFF	TGCAGTGTCTACTACGAGGGACAGCGGATACCCTACAATGAGCAGTTCTTC
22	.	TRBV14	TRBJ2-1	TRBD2	CASSQESGGLAIRRSSYNEQFF	TGTGCCAGCAGCCAAGAAAGCGGCGGACTAGCGATCCGGAGGAGCTCCTACAATGAGCAGTTCTTC
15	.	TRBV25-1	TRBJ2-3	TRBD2	CASSPQRGVLDTQYF	TGTGCCAGCAGTCCCCAGCGGGGGGTTTTAGATACGCAGTATTTT
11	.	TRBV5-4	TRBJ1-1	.	CASSLRTEAFF	TGTGCCAGCAGCTTACGAACTGAAGCTTTCTTT
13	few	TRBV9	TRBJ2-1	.	CASSMDEYNEQFF	TGTGCCAGCAGCATGGACGAGTACAATGAGCAGTTCTTC
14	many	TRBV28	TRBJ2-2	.	CASSLNSHTGELFF	TGTGCCAGCAGTTTAAACAGCCACACCGGGGAGCTGTTTTTT
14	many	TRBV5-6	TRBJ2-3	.	CASSPTASTDTQYF	TGTGCCAGCAGCCCGACAGCGAGCACAGATACGCAGTATTTT
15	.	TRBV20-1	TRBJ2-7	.	CSARFVGLRPYEQYF	TGCAGTGCTAGATTCGTGGGCCTCCGTCCCTACGAGCAGTACTTC
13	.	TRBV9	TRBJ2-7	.	CASSSLEGYEQYF	TGTGCCAGCAGTAGTCTTGAAGGCTACGAGCAGTACTTC
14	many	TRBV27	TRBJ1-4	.	CASSLSRMGEKLFF	TGTGCCAGCAGTTTGAGTCGGATGGGGGAAAAACTGTTTTTT
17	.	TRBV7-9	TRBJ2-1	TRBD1	CATFLTLTGGSYNEQFF	TGTGCCACCTTTCTAACTTTGACAGGGGGCTCCTACAATGAGCAGTTCTTC
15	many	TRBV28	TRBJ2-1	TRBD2	CASSYLAERYNEQFF	TGTGCCAGCAGTTACCTAGCGGAGAGGTACAATGAGCAGTTCTTC
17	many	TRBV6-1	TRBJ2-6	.	CASSETAESSGANVLTF	TGTGCCAGCAGTGAAACAGCAGAAAGCTCTGGGGCCAACGTCCTGACTTTC